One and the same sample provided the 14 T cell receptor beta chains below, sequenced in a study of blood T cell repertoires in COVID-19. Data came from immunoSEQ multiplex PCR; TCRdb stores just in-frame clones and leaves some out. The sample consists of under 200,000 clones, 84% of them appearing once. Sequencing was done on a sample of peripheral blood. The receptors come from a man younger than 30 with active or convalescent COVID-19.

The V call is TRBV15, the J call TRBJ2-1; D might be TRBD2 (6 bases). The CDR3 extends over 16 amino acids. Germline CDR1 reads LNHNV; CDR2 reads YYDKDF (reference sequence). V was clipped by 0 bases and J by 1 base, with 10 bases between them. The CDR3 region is CATSRDGTQSYNEQFF. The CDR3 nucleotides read TGTGCCACCAGCAGAGACGGGACTCAATCCTACAATGAGCAGTTCTTC.

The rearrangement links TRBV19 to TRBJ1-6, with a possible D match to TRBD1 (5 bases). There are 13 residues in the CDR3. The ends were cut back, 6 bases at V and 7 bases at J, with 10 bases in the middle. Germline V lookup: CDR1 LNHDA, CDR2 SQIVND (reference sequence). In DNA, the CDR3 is TGTGCCAGTAGACAGGAGATCAATTCACCCCTCCACTTT. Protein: CASRQEINSPLHF.

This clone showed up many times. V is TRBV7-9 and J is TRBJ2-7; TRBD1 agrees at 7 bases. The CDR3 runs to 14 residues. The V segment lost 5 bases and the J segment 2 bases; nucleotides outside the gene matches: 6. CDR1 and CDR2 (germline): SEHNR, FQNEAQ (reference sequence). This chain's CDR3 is CASSPVQGAYEQYF. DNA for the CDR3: TGTGCCAGCAGCCCGGTGCAGGGGGCCTACGAGCAGTACTTC.

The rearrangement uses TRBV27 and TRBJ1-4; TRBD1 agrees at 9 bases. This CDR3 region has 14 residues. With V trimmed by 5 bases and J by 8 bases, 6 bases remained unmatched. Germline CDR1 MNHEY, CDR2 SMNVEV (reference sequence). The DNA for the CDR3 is TGTGCCAGCAGTCTACAGGGGGCGCGGGAAAAACTGTTTTTT. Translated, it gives CASSLQGAREKLFF. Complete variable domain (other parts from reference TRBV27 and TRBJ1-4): EAQVTQNPRYLITVTGKKLTVTCSQNMNHEYMSWYRQDPGLGLRQIYYSMNVEVTDKGDVPEGYKVSRKEKRNFPLILESPSPNQTSLYFCASSLQGAREKLFFGSGTQLSVL.

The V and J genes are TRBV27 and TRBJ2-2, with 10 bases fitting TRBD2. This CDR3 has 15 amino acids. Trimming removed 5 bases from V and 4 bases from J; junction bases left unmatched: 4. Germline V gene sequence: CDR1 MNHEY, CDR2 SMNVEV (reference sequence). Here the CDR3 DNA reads TGTGCCAGCAGTATTCTAGCGGGAGTCACCGGGGAGCTGTTTTTT. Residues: CASSILAGVTGELFF.

The CDR3 is CSVRVPAGNTIYF. CDR3 sequence (DNA): TGCAGCGTCCGGGTCCCCGCTGGAAACACCATATATTTT. The chain employs TRBV29-1 and TRBJ1-3; D not certain. Germline V CDR1 and CDR2: SQVTM, ANQGSEA. CDR3 length: 13 amino acids. The ends were cut back, 6 bases at V and 2 bases at J, with 11 bases in the middle.

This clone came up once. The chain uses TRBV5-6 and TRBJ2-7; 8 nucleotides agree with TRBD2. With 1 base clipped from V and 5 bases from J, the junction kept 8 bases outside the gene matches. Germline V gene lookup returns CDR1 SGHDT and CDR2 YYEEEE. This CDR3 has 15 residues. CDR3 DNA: TGTGCCAGCAGCTTGATAAGCGGGAGTAACAACGAGCAGTACTTC. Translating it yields CASSLISGSNNEQYF.

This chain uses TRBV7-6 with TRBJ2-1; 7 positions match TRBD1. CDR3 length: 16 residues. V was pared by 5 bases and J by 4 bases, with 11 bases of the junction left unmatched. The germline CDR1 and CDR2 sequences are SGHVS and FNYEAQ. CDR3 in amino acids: CASSARQGLGYNEQFF. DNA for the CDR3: TGTGCCAGCAGCGCAAGACAGGGCCTAGGGTACAATGAGCAGTTCTTC.

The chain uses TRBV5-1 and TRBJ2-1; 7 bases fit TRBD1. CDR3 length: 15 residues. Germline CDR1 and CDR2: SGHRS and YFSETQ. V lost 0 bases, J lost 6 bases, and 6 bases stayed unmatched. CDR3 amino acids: CASSLDHRGINEQFF. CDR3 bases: TGCGCCAGCAGCTTGGATCACAGGGGAATCAATGAGCAGTTCTTC.

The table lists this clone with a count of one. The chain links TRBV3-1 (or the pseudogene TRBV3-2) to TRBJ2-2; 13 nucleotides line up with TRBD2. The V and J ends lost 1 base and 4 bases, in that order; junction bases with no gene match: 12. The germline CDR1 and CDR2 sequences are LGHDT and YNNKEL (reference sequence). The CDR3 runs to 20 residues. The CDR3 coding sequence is TGTGCCAGCAGCCAAGGGGACCTGGGACTAGCGGGGCGAGGCACCGGGGAGCTGTTTTTT. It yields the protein CASSQGDLGLAGRGTGELFF.

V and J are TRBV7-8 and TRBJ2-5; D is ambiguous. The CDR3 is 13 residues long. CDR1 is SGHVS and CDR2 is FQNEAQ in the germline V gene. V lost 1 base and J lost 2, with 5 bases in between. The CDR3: CASSLVRQETQYF. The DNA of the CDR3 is TGTGCCAGCAGCTTAGTTCGTCAAGAGACCCAGTACTTC.

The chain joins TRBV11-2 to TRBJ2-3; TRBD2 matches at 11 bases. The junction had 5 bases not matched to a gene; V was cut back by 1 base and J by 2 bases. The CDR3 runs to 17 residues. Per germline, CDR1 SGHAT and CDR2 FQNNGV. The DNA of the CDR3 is TGTGCCAGCAGCTTAGGACTAGCGGGGACATTCACAGATACGCAGTATTTT. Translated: CASSLGLAGTFTDTQYF.

CDR3 region: CASSEGIGGAYEQYF. The CDR3 DNA is TGTGCCAGCAGTGAAGGAATCGGAGGGGCCTACGAGCAGTACTTC. The rearrangement uses TRBV2 and TRBJ2-7; perhaps TRBD2 as D (6 bases). V was clipped by 1 base and J by 2 bases, with 12 bases between them. The CDR3 is made up of 15 amino acids. Germline V gene lookup returns CDR1 SNHLY and CDR2 FYNNEI.

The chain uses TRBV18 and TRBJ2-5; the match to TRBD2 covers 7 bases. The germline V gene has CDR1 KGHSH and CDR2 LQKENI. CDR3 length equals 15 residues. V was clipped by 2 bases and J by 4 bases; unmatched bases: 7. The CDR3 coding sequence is TGTGCCAGCTCACCAAGGAACCCGGGGGGAGAGACCCAGTACTTC. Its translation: CASSPRNPGGETQYF.